Following are 6 T cell receptor beta chains from one sample sequenced in a study of spatial heterogeneity in lung cancer. TCRdb itself ran the 5' RACE reads through MiXCR, one entry per CDR3 protein. The table lists approximately 44,000 distinct CDR3 sequences, roughly 15% of them singletons. Time point reported: sample taken at primary tumor resection. Without sorting, whole RNA was sequenced from tumor, nontumor lung or frozen PBMC. The input for sequencing was PBMCs, taken at surgery. The receptor set was obtained from a male donor with early-stage non-small cell lung cancer.

There are a few counts of this clonotype. The V call is TRBV5-1, the J call TRBJ1-6; the D gene is possibly TRBD1 (5 bases). V was trimmed by 0 bases and J by 8 bases, leaving 9 bases between them. CDR1 and CDR2 from the germline V gene are SGHRS and YFSETQ. The CDR3 is 14 amino acids. CDR3 in amino acids: CASSLVQADSPLHF. In nucleotides, the CDR3 is TGCGCCAGCAGCTTGGTACAGGCTGATTCACCCCTCCACTTT.

This clonotype was found once. Given a much more abundant clone one base away, this may be a read error. The CDR3 sequence: CASSLQLGTDTQCF. For the CDR3, the DNA is TGTGCCAGCAGCCTCCAGTTGGGCACAGATACGCAGTGTTTT. V and J are TRBV7-2 and TRBJ2-3, with D uncertain. CDR3 length: 14 residues. Germline V lookup: CDR1 SGHTA, CDR2 FQGNSA.

This clonotype was seen more than once but under ten times. J is TRBJ2-7 and V is TRBV5-6; 7 nucleotides agree with TRBD2. Per the germline V gene, CDR1 is SGHDT and CDR2 is YYEEEE. There are 16 residues in the CDR3. Trimming cost V 5 bases and J 6 bases; bases outside gene matches: 17. The CDR3 DNA follows: TGTGCCAGCAGTCCGATCGTGTGGGAGGGAGAGGGCGAGCAGTACTTC. This codes for CASSPIVWEGEGEQYF. Looking up the rest from reference TRBV5-6 and TRBJ2-7 gives the full variable domain: DAGVTQSPTHLIKTRGQQVTLRCSPKSGHDTVSWYQQALGQGPQFIFQYYEEEERQRGNFPDRFSGHQFPNYSSELNVNALLLGDSALYLCASSPIVWEGEGEQYFGPGTRLTVT.

This clonotype was counted only a few times. J is TRBJ2-1 and V is TRBV28; 9 bases match TRBD2. The CDR3 is 15 amino acids. The ends lost 0 bases at V and 3 bases at J; junction bases unmatched: 0. Germline lookup yields CDR1 MDHEN and CDR2 SYDVKM. As DNA, the CDR3 is TGTGCCAGCAGTTTATGGACTAGCGGCTACAATGAGCAGTTCTTC. As protein: CASSLWTSGYNEQFF.

On this clonotype itself: Since a much larger clone is just one base distant, this may be a read error. The V and J genes are TRBV5-1 and TRBJ1-6, with no clear D. The V end was cut by 7 bases, the J end by 10 bases, with 18 bases between. CDR1 is SGHRS and CDR2 is YFSETQ in the germline V gene. The CDR3 has 14 residues. CDR3 protein: CASEEGFGCSPLHF. DNA for the CDR3: TGCGCCAGCGAGGAGGGATTTGGTTGCTCACCCCTCCACTTT.

This clonotype was counted at least ten times. V and J are TRBV7-9 and TRBJ2-1; TRBD2 aligns across 10 bases. The trim removed 7 bases at V and 11 bases at J, leaving 8 bases unmatched. The CDR3 spans 13 residues. Per the germline V gene, CDR1 is SEHNR and CDR2 is FQNEAQ (reference sequence). The CDR3 region is CASTPRAGGKQFF. CDR3 coding DNA: TGTGCCAGCACCCCCCGAGCGGGAGGGAAGCAGTTCTTC.